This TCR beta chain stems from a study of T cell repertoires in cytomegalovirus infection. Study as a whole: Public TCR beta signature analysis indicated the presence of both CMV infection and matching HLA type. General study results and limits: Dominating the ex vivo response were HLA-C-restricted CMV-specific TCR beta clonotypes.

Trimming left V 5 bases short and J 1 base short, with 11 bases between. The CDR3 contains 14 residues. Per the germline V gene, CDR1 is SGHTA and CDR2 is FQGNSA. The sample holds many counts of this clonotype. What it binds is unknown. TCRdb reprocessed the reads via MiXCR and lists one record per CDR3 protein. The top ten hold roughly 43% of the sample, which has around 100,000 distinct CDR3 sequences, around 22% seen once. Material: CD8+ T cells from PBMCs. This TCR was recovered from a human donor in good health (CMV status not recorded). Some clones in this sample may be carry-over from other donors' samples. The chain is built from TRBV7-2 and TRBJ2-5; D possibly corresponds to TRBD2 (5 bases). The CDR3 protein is CASSIPGFQETQYF. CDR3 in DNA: TGTGCCAGCAGCATCCCGGGATTCCAAGAGACCCAGTACTTC.